The 19 T cell receptor beta chains below were found in one sample sequenced in a study of shared clonotypes between healthy human individuals. TCRdb keeps only in-frame clones here, not all; method: immunoSEQ multiplex PCR. Among about 1.5 million clones listed, 95% to 99% were seen once. Sequencing was done on a sample of naive CD4+ T cells sorted from blood. Subset specified: CD45RA+ positively selected. Source of these receptors: a man aged 25 to 40 in good health.

This clone was recorded once. The chain recombines TRBV29-1 with TRBJ2-7; TRBD2 matches 7 bases. V dropped 5 bases and J dropped 5; count of bases not matched to a gene: 9. CDR3 length: 13 residues. Germline V gene data show CDR1 as SQVTM and CDR2 as ANQGSEA. This CDR3 reads CSVLNSGFHEQYF. In DNA form, the CDR3 reads TGCAGCGTTTTAAATAGCGGGTTCCACGAGCAGTACTTC.

V gene TRBV29-1 combines with J gene TRBJ2-7; 7 nucleotides align to TRBD1. There are 12 residues in the CDR3. Germline-derived CDR1 and CDR2 are SQVTM and ANQGSEA. The junction had 4 bases not matched to a gene; V was cut back by 3 bases and J by 5 bases. DNA for the CDR3: TGCAGCGTTGACAGTGGACAGGACGAGCAGTACTTC. Translated, it gives CSVDSGQDEQYF.

This chain connects TRBV11-2 to TRBJ1-2; 7 positions agree with TRBD1. CDR3 length equals 14 residues. Germline assignment: CDR1 SGHAT and CDR2 FQNNGV. With 6 bases clipped from V and 4 bases from J, the junction kept 8 bases outside the gene matches. CDR3 protein: CASRPPWDSYGYTF. CDR3 nucleotide sequence: TGTGCCAGCAGACCCCCATGGGACAGCTATGGCTACACCTTC.

The chain couples TRBV5-4 to TRBJ2-3; 7 positions match TRBD2. The CDR3 is 15 amino acids. J lost 0 bases, V lost 7 bases, and 8 bases had no gene match. Germline CDR1 reads SGHNT; CDR2 reads YYREEE (reference sequence). CDR3 nucleotide sequence: TGTGCCAGCGGGTGGGGTAGCGGGAGCACAGATACGCAGTATTTT. Translating it yields CASGWGSGSTDTQYF.

This clone is a singleton in its sample. The CDR3 DNA reads as TGCGCCAGCAGTGATCCCGGACTAGTTGCCGGGGAGCTGTTTTTT. Translating it yields CASSDPGLVAGELFF. The chain links TRBV10-1 to TRBJ2-2; 7 bases align to TRBD2. The CDR3 runs 15 residues. V shed 3 bases, J shed 6 bases, and the junction held 7 bases outside the gene matches. Germline V lookup: CDR1 WNHNN, CDR2 SYGVQD (reference sequence).

The rearrangement joins TRBV29-1 to TRBJ2-1; no definite D call. The CDR3 length is 14 residues. V lost 7 bases and J lost 7, with 20 bases in between. CDR1 is SQVTM and CDR2 is ANQGSEA in the germline V gene. CDR3 coding DNA: TGCAGCGCTTCACGGGCCGGGCCCCGTAATGAGCAGTTCTTC. It is translated as CSASRAGPRNEQFF.

The chain recombines TRBV7-2 with TRBJ1-2; unclear D gene. Germline CDR1 reads SGHTA; CDR2 reads FQGNSA. CDR3 length equals 14 residues. The ends were cut back, 7 bases at V and 4 bases at J, with 16 bases in the middle. The CDR3 DNA reads TGTGCCAGCACTCCTTACCGGACGGGCTATGGCTACACCTTC. It translates to CASTPYRTGYGYTF. The whole variable domain, remainder taken from reference TRBV7-2 and TRBJ1-2, is GAGVSQSPSNKVTEKGKDVELRCDPISGHTALYWYRQSLGQGLEFLIYFQGNSAPDKSGLPSDRFSAERTGGSVSTLTIQRTQQEDSAVYLCASTPYRTGYGYTFGSGTRLTVV.

The chain is built from TRBV28 and TRBJ1-1; D is ambiguous. V dropped 3 bases and J dropped 1 base, with 9 bases sitting between them. Germline V lookup: CDR1 MDHEN, CDR2 SYDVKM. There are 14 residues in the CDR3. The CDR3 region has the DNA TGTGCCAGCAGTTTTCACCCGGGGAACACTGAAGCTTTCTTT. Translation gives CASSFHPGNTEAFF.

This clone was detected only once. V is TRBV7-9 and J is TRBJ2-7; TRBD1 agrees at 7 bases. V shed 1 base and J 2 bases; nucleotides not matched to a gene: 5. CDR3 length: 15 residues. Per germline, CDR1 SEHNR and CDR2 FQNEAQ (reference sequence). In DNA, the CDR3 is TGTGCCAGCAGCTTAGGAGGGGGCAGGGCCTACGAGCAGTACTTC. It yields the protein CASSLGGGRAYEQYF.

This chain connects TRBV27 to TRBJ1-3; D remains unclear. Trimming pared 4 bases from V and 0 bases from J, leaving 13 bases between. This CDR3 comprises 16 residues. Germline CDR1 MNHEY, CDR2 SMNVEV (reference sequence). Here the CDR3 DNA reads TGTGCCAGCAGTTCAACCGCAGGCAGCTCTGGAAACACCATATATTTT. Translating gives CASSSTAGSSGNTIYF.

This rearrangement joins TRBV30 to TRBJ2-2; 13 bases align to TRBD2. This CDR3 is built from 15 residues. Germline V gene lookup returns CDR1 GTSNPN and CDR2 SVGIG (reference sequence). After removal of 8 bases from V and 0 bases from J, the junction contained 3 bases not matched to a gene. The CDR3 DNA sequence: TGTGCCAGACTAGCGGGAGGTTCGAACACCGGGGAGCTGTTTTTT. It translates to CARLAGGSNTGELFF.

The rearrangement joins TRBV5-1 to TRBJ2-1; 14 bases line up with TRBD2. The germline gives CDR1 SGHRS, CDR2 YFSETQ. The CDR3 has 15 amino acids. With V trimmed by 7 bases and J by 8 bases, 8 bases remained unmatched. CDR3 nucleotides: TGCGCCAGCCGCCCGGGACTAGCGGGAGTTCATGAGCAGTTCTTC. Protein product: CASRPGLAGVHEQFF.

The chain couples TRBV7-2 to TRBJ1-1; D ambiguous. The CDR3 totals 13 residues. The V end was cut by 3 bases, the J end by 1 base, with 6 bases between. Per the germline V gene, CDR1 is SGHTA and CDR2 is FQGNSA. The CDR3: CASSLWANTEAFF. The CDR3, as DNA: TGTGCCAGCAGCTTGTGGGCGAACACTGAAGCTTTCTTT.

CDR3 nucleotide sequence: TGTGCCAGCAGCCCAGGGTCCGGGGCTAATGAAAAACTGTTTTTT. It yields the protein CASSPGSGANEKLFF. J is TRBJ1-4 and V is TRBV7-9; tentatively, D is TRBD1 (5 bases). This CDR3 has 15 residues. Germline V CDR1 and CDR2: SEHNR, FQNEAQ (reference sequence). V gave up 5 bases and J gave up 3 bases, with 13 bases separating them.

This chain uses TRBV27 with TRBJ1-2; the D is unclear. Germline CDR1 is MNHEY and CDR2 is SMNVEV (reference sequence). Trimming cost V 2 bases and J 5 bases, with 9 bases left between them. The CDR3 is 13 residues long. In nucleotides, the CDR3 is TGTGCCAGCAGTTTAGAGGGTTTTTATGGCTACACCTTC. This sequence encodes CASSLEGFYGYTF.

J is TRBJ2-1 and V is TRBV28, with 14 bases lining up with TRBD2. This CDR3 is 15 amino acids long. CDR1 and CDR2 from the germline V gene are MDHEN and SYDVKM. V was pared by 5 bases and J by 7 bases, with 4 bases of the junction left unmatched. The CDR3 loop reads CASSDGTSGRNEQFF. The CDR3 nucleotides read TGTGCCAGCAGTGATGGGACTAGCGGGAGAAATGAGCAGTTCTTC.

On this clone: Other nucleotide sequences from this sample produce the same CDR3. The V and J genes are TRBV9 and TRBJ1-2; 8 nucleotides line up with TRBD1. The CDR3 runs 15 residues. V shed 0 bases, J shed 2 bases, and the junction held 3 bases outside the gene matches. Germline V gives CDR1 SGDLS, CDR2 YYNGEE. In DNA, the CDR3 is TGTGCCAGCAGCGTAGGACAGGGGACAAACTATGGCTACACCTTC. The encoded protein is CASSVGQGTNYGYTF.

In nucleotides, the CDR3 is TGTGCCAGCAGCTTTAGCGGGAGGGCCGGCGAGCAGTACTTC. Residues: CASSFSGRAGEQYF. The gene calls are TRBV5-4 and TRBJ2-7, with TRBD2 matching over 11 bases. J lost 6 bases, V lost 2 bases, and 4 bases had no gene match. Germline values: CDR1 SGHNT, CDR2 YYREEE (reference sequence). CDR3 length equals 14 residues. Full variable domain (remainder filled in from reference TRBV5-4 and TRBJ2-7): ETGVTQSPTHLIKTRGQQVTLRCSSQSGHNTVSWYQQALGQGPQFIFQYYREEENGRGNFPPRFSGLQFPNYSSELNVNALELDDSALYLCASSFSGRAGEQYFGPGTRLTVT.

The rearrangement links TRBV30 to TRBJ1-5, with unresolved D. The germline V gene has CDR1 GTSNPN and CDR2 SVGIG (reference sequence). Trimming took off 1 base at V and 0 bases at J, with 4 bases between the two ends. This CDR3 spans 13 amino acids. CDR3 nucleotide sequence: TGTGCCTGGAGTGAGTATAGCAATCAGCCCCAGCATTTT. Translating gives CAWSEYSNQPQHF. Full variable domain (rest looked up from reference TRBV30 and TRBJ1-5): SQTIHQWPATLVQPVGSPLSLECTVEGTSNPNLYWYRQAAGRGLQLLFYSVGIGQISSEVPQNLSASRPQDRQFILSSKKLLLSDSGFYLCAWSEYSNQPQHFGDGTRLSIL.